This T cell receptor (beta chain) was identified during a study of human T cells and chemical hapten exposure. Regarding the study as a whole: TCRs above 1 in 1000 frequency stayed constant with DPC sensitization.

MiXCR was run by TCRdb on the RACE reads, yielding one entry per CDR3 protein. This sample has about 190,000 distinct CDR3 sequences, with about 25% found just once. Concerning this clonotype: Its matching antigen is unknown.

The CDR3 runs 13 residues. Trimming at V came to 6 bases and at J to 5 bases, leaving 6 bases not matched to a gene. The germline gives CDR1 SQVTM, CDR2 ANQGSEA. Time point reported: patch test 3, about 24 weeks after DPC sensitization. Sample treatment: therapeutic diphenylcyclopropenone sensitization with weekly scalp DPC. The TCR originated in a woman in her thirties or forties with alopecia areata. Some clones in this sample may be carry-over from other donors' samples. The sequenced sample was whole blood, obtained in connection with sensitization to the hapten diphenylcyclopropenone (DPC). This chain links TRBV29-1 with TRBJ2-5; TRBD1 aligns across 10 bases. The CDR3 loop reads CSVGTGAPETQYF. CDR3 DNA sequence: TGCAGCGTCGGGACAGGGGCGCCCGAGACCCAGTACTTC.